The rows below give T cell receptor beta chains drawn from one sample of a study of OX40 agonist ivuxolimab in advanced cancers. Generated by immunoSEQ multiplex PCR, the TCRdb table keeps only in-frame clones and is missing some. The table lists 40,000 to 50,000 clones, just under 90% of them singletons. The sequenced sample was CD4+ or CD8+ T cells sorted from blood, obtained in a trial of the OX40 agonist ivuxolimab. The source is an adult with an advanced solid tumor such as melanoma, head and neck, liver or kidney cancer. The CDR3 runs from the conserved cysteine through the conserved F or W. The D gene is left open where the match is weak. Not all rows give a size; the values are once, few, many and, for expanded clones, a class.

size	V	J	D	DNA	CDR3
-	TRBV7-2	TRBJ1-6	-	TGTGCCAGCAGCTTCCGCAGGGATAATTCACCCCTCCACTTT	CASSFRRDNSPLHF
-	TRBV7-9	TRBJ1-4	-	TGTGCCAGCAGCTTAGCGGAACGGGCAAATGAAAAACTGTTTTTT	CASSLAERANEKLFF
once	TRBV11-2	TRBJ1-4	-	TGTGCCAGCAGCTCAAACAGGGAATTAGATGAAAAACTGTTTTTT	CASSSNRELDEKLFF
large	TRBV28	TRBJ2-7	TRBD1	TGTGCCAGCAGTTTGGACCTGGCAGGTCCGGGACAGACCTTCTACGAGCAGTACTTC	CASSLDLAGPGQTFYEQYF
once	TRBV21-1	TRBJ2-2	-	TGTGCCAGCAGCAAAGTAGGCAGAGAGTTCACGACCGGGGAGCTGTTTTTT	CASSKVGREFTTGELFF
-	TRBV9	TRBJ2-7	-	TGTGCCAGCAGCGCTTACTCCGACAGCTACGAGCAGTACTTC	CASSAYSDSYEQYF
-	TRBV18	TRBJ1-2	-	TGTGCCAGCTCACTCCCGAATGAGGCGGCCTATGGCTACACCTTC	CASSLPNEAAYGYTF
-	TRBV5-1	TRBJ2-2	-	TGCGCCAGCAGCTTGGCCACCGGGGAGCTGTTTTTT	CASSLATGELFF
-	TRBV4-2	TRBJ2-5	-	TGTGCCAGCAGCCAAGTGACGGCTCAAGAGACCCAGTACTTC	CASSQVTAQETQYF
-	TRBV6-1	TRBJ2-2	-	TGTGCCAGCAGTGAAATTGGGACCGGGGAGCTGTTTTTT	CASSEIGTGELFF
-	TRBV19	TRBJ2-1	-	TGTGCCAGTAGTATCCTCGGGAGCTCCTACAATGAGCAGTTCTTC	CASSILGSSYNEQFF
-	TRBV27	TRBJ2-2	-	TGTGCCAGCAGTCCAGACATCAACACCGGGGAGCTGTTTTTT	CASSPDINTGELFF
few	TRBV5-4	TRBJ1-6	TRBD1	TGTGCCAGCAGCCCCAGACAGGGACGGGGTTCACCCCTCCACTTT	CASSPRQGRGSPLHF
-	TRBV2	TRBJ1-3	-	TGTGCCAGCAGTGAAGAGCCGGGGGCCGGCGGAAACACCATATATTTT	CASSEEPGAGGNTIYF
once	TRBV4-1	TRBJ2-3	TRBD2	TGCGCCAGCAGCCAACGGGGGGGCCGGACAGATACGCAGTATTTT	CASSQRGGRTDTQYF
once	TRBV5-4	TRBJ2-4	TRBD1	TGTGCCAGCACCCCCTCGGAGGGACAGGGGACTGGAAACATTCAGTACTTC	CASTPSEGQGTGNIQYF
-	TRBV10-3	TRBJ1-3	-	TGTGCCATCAGTACGACAGGCTCCCGGAACACCATATATTTT	CAISTTGSRNTIYF
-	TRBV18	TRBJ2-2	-	TGTGCCAGCTCACAGGGTTCCGGGGAGCTGTTTTTT	CASSQGSGELFF
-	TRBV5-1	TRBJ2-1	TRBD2	TGCGCCAGCAGCTTGGCCCCTAGCGGGAGCCACAATGAGCAGTTCTTC	CASSLAPSGSHNEQFF
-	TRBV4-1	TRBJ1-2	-	TGCGCCAGCAGCCCAAGCGTCGGCCCTAACTATGGCTACACCTTC	CASSPSVGPNYGYTF
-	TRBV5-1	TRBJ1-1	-	TGCGCCAGCAGCTTGGATCAGGGGATGAACACTGAAGCTTTCTTT	CASSLDQGMNTEAFF
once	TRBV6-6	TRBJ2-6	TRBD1	TGTGCCAGCAGTCCGACAGGGGGCTCTGGGGCCAACGTCCTGACTTTC	CASSPTGGSGANVLTF
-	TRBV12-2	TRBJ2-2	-	TGTGCAAGTCGCGCGTTACAGGGGGCGGACTACACCGGGGAGCTGTTTTTT	CASRALQGADYTGELFF
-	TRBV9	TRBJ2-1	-	TGTGCCAGCAGCGTAGGACCTAGCGCTGGTTTCGATGAGCAGTTCTTC	CASSVGPSAGFDEQFF
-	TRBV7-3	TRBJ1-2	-	TGTGCCAGCAGCTTAACCCCAGGGGATCCGGGCTACACCTTC	CASSLTPGDPGYTF
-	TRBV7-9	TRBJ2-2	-	TGTGCCAGCAGCTTGGTCCCGACCGGGGAGCTGTTTTTT	CASSLVPTGELFF
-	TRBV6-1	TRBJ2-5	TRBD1	TGTGCCAGCAGTGAAGCTCTACGGGACAGGGGGCGCGGGGAGACCCAGTACTTC	CASSEALRDRGRGETQYF
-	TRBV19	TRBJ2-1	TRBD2	TGTGCCAGCCGGGGAGGGTCGAATGAGCAGTTCTTC	CASRGGSNEQFF
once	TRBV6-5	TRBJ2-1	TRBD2	TGTGCCAGCAGTCCACATAGCGGGAACAATGAGCAGTTCTTC	CASSPHSGNNEQFF
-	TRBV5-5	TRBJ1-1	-	TGTGCCAGCAGCTTGGATCAGACGAACACTGAAGCTTTCTTT	CASSLDQTNTEAFF
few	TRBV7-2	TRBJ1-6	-	TGTGCCAGCACCCTTAGGGGTTCGCGAGGTTCACCCCTCCACTTT	CASTLRGSRGSPLHF
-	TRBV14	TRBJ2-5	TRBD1	TGTGCCAGCAGCCAAGATTCAGGGGGTGGTGAGACCCAGTACTTC	CASSQDSGGGETQYF
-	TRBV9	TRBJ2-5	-	TGTGCCAGCAGCGTAGGGGTGGACAATCTGGGAACCCAGTACTTC	CASSVGVDNLGTQYF
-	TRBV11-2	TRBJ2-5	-	TGTGCCAGCAGCTTAGAGGCCAGCCAAGAGACCCAGTACTTC	CASSLEASQETQYF
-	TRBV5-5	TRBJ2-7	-	TGTGCCAGCAGCTTGCTGCCAGGGGGGATCTACGAGCAGTACTTC	CASSLLPGGIYEQYF
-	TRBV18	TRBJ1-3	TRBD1	TGTGCCAGCTCACCAACTTCAGGGGGTTTTGGAAACACCATATATTTT	CASSPTSGGFGNTIYF
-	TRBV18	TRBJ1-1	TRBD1	TGTGCCAGCTGGCAGTCGGGAGGGGGCTATGAAGCTTTCTTT	CASWQSGGGYEAFF
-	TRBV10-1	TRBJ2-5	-	TGCGCCAGCAGGGTCCCGACCCAGTACTTC	CASRVPTQYF
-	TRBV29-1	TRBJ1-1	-	TGCAGCGTTGAAGATATCCGATCGGGGGGGCAAGCTTTCTTT	CSVEDIRSGGQAFF
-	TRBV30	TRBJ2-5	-	TGTGCCTGGACTATATCCGGGACATCGGGGACCCAGTACTTC	CAWTISGTSGTQYF
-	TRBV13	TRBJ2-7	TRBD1	TGTGCCAGCAGCTCGCAGACAGGGAGTTTCGAGCAGTACTTC	CASSSQTGSFEQYF
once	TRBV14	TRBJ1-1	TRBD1	TGTGCCAGCAGCCCTTACAGGGGGAGCCACACTGAAGCTTTCTTT	CASSPYRGSHTEAFF